This T cell receptor (beta chain) was recovered during a study of blood T cell repertoires in COVID-19. The study drew participants aged about 18 to 89 years from around 24 US areas. Original handling: Reference gene primer amplification in the assay estimated nucleated cell counts. Repertoires were generated with immunoSEQ multiplex PCR, while TCRdb's copy carries only in-frame clones and drops some. V, J and clone size reflect that table, while D and trimming were determined from the DNA. The sample has approximately 220,000 clones; around 89% are singletons. Trimming cost V 4 bases and J 1 base; bases outside gene matches: 13. The CDR3 loop spans 17 amino acids. CDR1 and CDR2 (germline): SGHRS, YFSETQ.

The genes are TRBV5-1 and TRBJ2-5, with 7 bases matching TRBD1. This receptor was taken from a young man who had been exposed to COVID-19. Sequenced sample: PBMCs or T cells enriched from blood (not recorded which). The CDR3 is CASSPEGGDNSQETQYF. In DNA form, the CDR3 reads TGCGCCAGCAGCCCAGAAGGGGGCGATAACAGCCAAGAGACCCAGTACTTC.